This TCR beta chain originates from a study of cytomegalovirus exposure and HLA in healthy donors. Points from the study as a whole: Altogether, 170 or so TCR beta chains were recorded as cytomegalovirus-associated. Presence/absence analyses assumed roughly uniform sequencing depth across donors, which may not hold. As a later analysis revealed, the rate of TCR association differed by HLA locus, with DRB1 most and HLA-C fewest.

CDR1 is SQVTM, CDR2 ANQGSEA, per germline. The CDR3 is 12 amino acids. For this clone: Its antigen is not known.

The PCR contained 60 Vbeta and 13 Jbeta primers. TCRdb's table, derived via immunoSEQ multiplex PCR, lists solely in-frame clones and lacks some. The sample data list approximately 130,000 clones. The sequenced sample was PBMCs. The genes are TRBV29-1 and TRBJ2-5; 7 nucleotides align to TRBD1. The J call is doubtful: the DNA matches TRBJ2-7 better. This TCR was recovered from an older woman in good health and CMV-seronegative. The CDR3 reads CSVGTGSYEQYF. The DNA for the CDR3 is TGCAGCGTTGGGACAGGCTCCTACGAGCAGTACTTC.